Sequencing of this T cell receptor beta chain was carried out in a study of CD8+CD57+ T cells in acquired aplastic anemia. This clonotype was recorded at least ten times. Its antigen is not identified. The V and J ends lost 2 bases and 8 bases respectively, with 13 bases between them. Germline V lookup: CDR1 DFQATT, CDR2 SNEGSKA (reference sequence). CDR3 length equals 13 residues. Genomic DNA acted as the template from which TCR beta VDJ combination and CDR3 sequence profiling were carried out. TCRdb recomputed calls from the reads with MiXCR, one row per CDR3 protein. The sample includes under 500,000 distinct CDR3 sequences, under 40% of them seen just once. Whoever was chosen for sequencing had shown CD8+CD57+ cell expansion by flow cytometry. Among the patients, all had severe acquired aplastic anemia. Receipt of therapy had not occurred in any patient by the time of blood sampling. The study, taken as a whole, reports: Overlap between patients and controls comprised some 31 CD8+ CDR3 sequences. CD8+ Simpson's diversity showed no significant patient-control difference.

The source material was sorted CD4+, CD8+, or CD8+CD57+ T cells (not recorded which) from PBMCs. The sequence was collected from a human donor with aplastic anemia. This rearrangement joins TRBV20-1 to TRBJ1-3; maybe TRBD1 (5 bases). CDR3 nucleotide sequence: TGCAGTGCTAGATGGACACCCGTAGACACCATATATTTT. This codes for CSARWTPVDTIYF.